These 15 T cell receptor beta chains originate from one sample sequenced in a study of identical twins. TCRdb passed the 5' RACE reads through MiXCR, listing each CDR3 protein once. The table lists some 600,000 distinct CDR3 sequences, less than 9% of them singletons, with 1.6% in the top ten. These data also featured in a second study, about yellow fever vaccine responses in identical twins.

Source material: PBMCs. Source of these receptors: a woman between 18 and 29 years old in good health.

The table lists this clonotype with many counts. The V and J genes are TRBV3-1 and TRBJ2-3; D ambiguous. CDR1 and CDR2 from the germline V gene are LGHDT and YNNKEL (reference sequence). There are 11 residues in the CDR3. The V end lost 2 bases, the J end lost 6 bases, and 3 bases lay between the germline ends. The CDR3 DNA reads as TGTGCCAGCAGCCAAAGGGATACGCAGTATTTT. This encodes CASSQRDTQYF.

This clonotype was counted many times. The chain couples TRBV3-1 to TRBJ1-1, with a weak D call TRBD1 (5 bases). Per the germline V gene, CDR1 is LGHDT and CDR2 is YNNKEL (reference sequence). The CDR3 loop spans 15 amino acids. V lost 5 bases, J lost 0 bases, and 13 bases lay in between. CDR3 region: CASSVPRGMNTEAFF. The CDR3 region has the DNA TGTGCCAGCAGCGTGCCCCGGGGCATGAACACTGAAGCTTTCTTT.

This chain joins TRBV20-1 and TRBJ2-7; perhaps TRBD2 as D (6 bases). Deletions cut 0 bases from V and 6 bases from J, with 12 bases between. CDR1 and CDR2 from the germline V gene are DFQATT and SNEGSKA (reference sequence). This CDR3 has 13 residues. For the CDR3, the DNA is TGCAGTGCTAGAGATGGACTATTGCTCGAGCAGTACGTC. Encoded protein: CSARDGLLLEQYV.

This clonotype was seen a few times. V gene TRBV2 combines with J gene TRBJ2-5; D uncertain. V was trimmed by 8 bases and J by 4 bases, leaving 8 bases between them. CDR3 length: 11 amino acids. CDR1 is SNHLY and CDR2 is FYNNEI in the germline V gene. The CDR3 DNA is TGTGCCAGCGGCAGGAGAGAGACCCAGTACTTC. This codes for CASGRRETQYF. The whole variable domain, remainder taken from reference TRBV2 and TRBJ2-5, is EPEVTQTPSHQVTQMGQEVILRCVPISNHLYFYWYRQILGQKVEFLVSFYNNEISEKSEIFDDQFSVERPDGSNFTLKIRSTKLEDSAMYFCASGRRETQYFGPGTRLLVL.

This clonotype was seen more than once but under ten times. J is TRBJ2-1 and V is TRBV12-3 or TRBV12-4; the match to TRBD2 covers 9 bases. The CDR3 extends over 15 amino acids. The ends lost 2 bases at V and 7 bases at J; junction bases unmatched: 6. CDR3 loop: CASSLWRAGGNEQFF. As DNA, the CDR3 is TGTGCCAGCAGTTTATGGCGAGCGGGGGGAAATGAGCAGTTCTTC.

This clonotype was seen ten or more times. The chain is built from TRBV10-3 and TRBJ2-3; TRBD2 agrees at 8 bases. V dropped 9 bases and J dropped 3; count of bases not matched to a gene: 11. The CDR3 is made up of 15 amino acids. Per the germline V gene, CDR1 is ENHRY and CDR2 is SYGVKD. Here the CDR3 reads CAILRAGEGTDTQYF. The CDR3 DNA sequence: TGTGCCATTCTTCGAGCGGGAGAGGGTACAGATACGCAGTATTTT.

At least ten counts were recorded for this clonotype. The CDR3: CSVVQRYNEQFF. CDR3 in DNA: TGCAGCGTTGTACAGCGGTACAATGAGCAGTTCTTC. This rearrangement joins TRBV29-1 to TRBJ2-1, with a possible D match to TRBD2 (5 bases). The germline V and J ends were trimmed by 4 bases and 4 bases, with 8 bases remaining between them. The CDR3 extends over 12 amino acids. In germline, CDR1 is SQVTM, CDR2 ANQGSEA.

The table lists this clonotype with a few counts. The V and J genes are TRBV29-1 and TRBJ2-2, with 7 bases aligning to TRBD2. CDR1 is SQVTM, CDR2 ANQGSEA, per germline. Trimming at V came to 6 bases and at J to 3 bases, leaving 7 bases not matched to a gene. The CDR3 is made up of 14 amino acids. Here the CDR3 reads CSVTERGDTGELFF. CDR3 DNA: TGCAGCGTAACGGAGCGGGGTGACACCGGGGAGCTGTTTTTT.

This chain joins TRBV4-1 and TRBJ2-1; 8 bases are a match to TRBD2. The germline V gene has CDR1 MGHRA and CDR2 YSYEKL. V shed 0 bases, J shed 5 bases, and the junction held 12 bases outside the gene matches. The CDR3 has 18 amino acids. The CDR3: CASSQEGVGGRLNNEQFF. DNA of the CDR3: TGCGCCAGCAGCCAAGAGGGGGTAGGCGGGAGGCTAAACAATGAGCAGTTCTTC.

This clonotype was seen more than once but under ten times. The V gene is TRBV10-3, the J gene TRBJ1-2; TRBD1 might be the D (5 bases). Trimming took off 8 bases at V and 4 bases at J, with 14 bases between the two ends. This CDR3 contains 13 residues. Germline V gene data show CDR1 as ENHRY and CDR2 as SYGVKD. The CDR3 loop reads CAIRPRDGYGYTF. The CDR3 nucleotides read TGTGCCATCCGTCCCCGGGACGGCTATGGCTACACCTTC.

V usage is TRBV11-3 and J usage is TRBJ2-1; 7 bases agree with TRBD2. Trimming at V came to 0 bases and at J to 3 bases, leaving 5 bases not matched to a gene. The CDR3 length is 16 residues. Per the germline V gene, CDR1 is SGHNT and CDR2 is YENEEA. CDR3: CASSLDNWGGYNEQFF. The CDR3 DNA sequence: TGTGCCAGCAGCTTAGATAATTGGGGGGGCTACAATGAGCAGTTCTTC.

V and J are TRBV9 and TRBJ2-7, with D tentatively TRBD2 (6 bases). Germline CDR1 reads SGDLS; CDR2 reads YYNGEE. The length of the CDR3 is 14 residues. V gave up 3 bases and J gave up 2 bases, with 12 bases separating them. CDR3 in amino acids: CASSASGHTYEQYF. CDR3 bases: TGTGCCAGCAGCGCGAGCGGGCATACCTACGAGCAGTACTTC.

The chain recombines TRBV7-9 with TRBJ2-3; 7 positions agree with TRBD2. Germline V gene sequence: CDR1 SEHNR, CDR2 FQNEAQ (reference sequence). Trimming at V came to 5 bases and at J to 4 bases, leaving 6 bases not matched to a gene. This CDR3 is 14 amino acids long. CDR3 coding DNA: TGTGCCAGCAGCCCGCCCCGGGGGGCAGATACGCAGTATTTT. Translated: CASSPPRGADTQYF.

The rearrangement joins TRBV12-3 or TRBV12-4 to TRBJ2-3, with TRBD1 as a possible D gene (5 bases). Trimming stripped 0 bases from V and 5 bases from J, with 9 bases between. CDR3 length: 14 residues. The CDR3 is CASSLAPQVDTQYF. As DNA, the CDR3 is TGTGCCAGCAGTTTAGCGCCACAGGTAGATACGCAGTATTTT.

This clonotype was seen a few times. The J gene is TRBJ2-4, the V gene TRBV12-3 or TRBV12-4, with 13 bases identical to TRBD2. The CDR3 runs 18 residues. V gave up 5 bases and J gave up 6 bases; unmatched junction bases: 13. Written as DNA, the CDR3 is TGTGCCAGCAGTCCCCCGGGACTAGCGGGAATTGATGGAAACATTCAGTACTTC. It specifies CASSPPGLAGIDGNIQYF.